A selection of T cell receptor beta chains follows, all from one sample in a study of OX40 agonist ivuxolimab in advanced cancers. This table comes from immunoSEQ multiplex PCR, and its TCRdb copy is limited to in-frame clones, with some not included. The sample lists 100,000 to 110,000 clones; about 88% were seen once. This material consisted of CD4+ or CD8+ T cells sorted from blood, taken in a trial of the OX40 agonist ivuxolimab. All receptors come from an adult with an advanced solid tumor such as melanoma, head and neck, liver or kidney cancer. CDR3s include the opening cysteine and the closing phenylalanine or tryptophan. The D gene is left open where the match is weak. Clone size is given for some rows only: seen once, a few or many times, or a class if the clone is expanded.

TRBJ1-1 TRBV6-1 . . TGTGCCAGCAGTGAAACTAAGGGACGAGCAGCTTTCTTT CASSETKGRAAFF
TRBJ2-1 TRBV25-1 once . TGTGCCAGCAGTGAGGCGGGGGCAGTGTGGTTCTTC CASSEAGAVWFF
TRBJ1-5 TRBV4-2 once . TGTGCCAGCAGCCAAGAGGAGAGTCAGCCCCAGCATTTT CASSQEESQPQHF
TRBJ2-1 TRBV7-3 . . TGTGCCAGCAGCTCTAGCTACATTAGCGGAAGTCGGTTCTTC CASSSSYISGSRFF
TRBJ1-4 TRBV6-5 . . TGTGCCAGCAGTTACTCGAGCCATGAAAAACTGTTTTTT CASSYSSHEKLFF
TRBJ1-4 TRBV7-2 . . TGTGCCAGCAGCTTGGGGGGGAAAACTAATGAAAAACTGTTTTTT CASSLGGKTNEKLFF
TRBJ1-6 TRBV30 . . TGTGCCTGGAAGGGCCCGGTCTCCGGGAATTCACCCCTCCACTTT CAWKGPVSGNSPLHF
TRBJ2-7 TRBV7-2 . TRBD2 TGTGCCAGCAGATTCACTAGCGGGAGCTCCTACGAGCAGTACTTC CASRFTSGSSYEQYF
TRBJ2-7 TRBV6-5 . TRBD2 TGTGCCAGCAGGATCGGACTAGCGGGATTAGAGGCCTTC CASRIGLAGLEAF
TRBJ2-3 TRBV19 . . TGTGCCAGTAGTATAGATCGGAGCCAGGGTGGTACGCAGTATTTT CASSIDRSQGGTQYF
TRBJ2-7 TRBV10-3 . . TGTGCCATCAGTGAGAATAGCCTCATTAGCTCCTACGAGCAGTACTTC CAISENSLISSYEQYF
TRBJ2-7 TRBV7-8 . TRBD1 TGTGCCAGCAACAAGGGGGGACAGGGGCCATACGAGCAGTACTTC CASNKGGQGPYEQYF
TRBJ1-2 TRBV5-1 . . TGCGCCAGCAGCTTGGGGCAGGGCCTCTATGGCTACACCTTC CASSLGQGLYGYTF
TRBJ1-2 TRBV11-1 . . TGTGCCAGCAGCTTAGAGGATCGGGGCTATGGCTACACCTTC CASSLEDRGYGYTF
TRBJ2-3 TRBV6-1 few . TGTGCCGGGGGGCCCGCAATTCCAGATACGCAGTATTTT CAGGPAIPDTQYF